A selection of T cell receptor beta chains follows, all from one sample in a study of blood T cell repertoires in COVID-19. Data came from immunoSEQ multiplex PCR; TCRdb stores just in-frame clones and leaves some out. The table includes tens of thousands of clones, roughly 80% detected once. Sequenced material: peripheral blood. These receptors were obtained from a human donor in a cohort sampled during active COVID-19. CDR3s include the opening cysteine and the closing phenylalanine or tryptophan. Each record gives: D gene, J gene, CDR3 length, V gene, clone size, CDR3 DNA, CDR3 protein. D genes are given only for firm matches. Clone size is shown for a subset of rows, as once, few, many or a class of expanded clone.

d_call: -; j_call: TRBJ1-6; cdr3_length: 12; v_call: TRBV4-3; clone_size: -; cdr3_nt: TGCGCCAGCAGCCAACAGAATTCACCCCTCCACTTT; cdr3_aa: CASSQQNSPLHF
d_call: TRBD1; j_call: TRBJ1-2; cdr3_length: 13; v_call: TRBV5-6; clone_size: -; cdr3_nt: TGTGCCAGCAGCCACAGGGGCCCTTATGGCTACACCTTC; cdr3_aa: CASSHRGPYGYTF
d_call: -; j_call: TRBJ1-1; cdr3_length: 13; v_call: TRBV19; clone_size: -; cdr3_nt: TGTGCCAGTAGTATAACAGTTAACACTGAAGCTTTCTTT; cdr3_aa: CASSITVNTEAFF
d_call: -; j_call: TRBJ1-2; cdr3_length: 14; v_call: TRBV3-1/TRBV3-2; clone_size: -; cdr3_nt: TGTGCCAGCAGCCAAGAGGGTGGGCGCTATGGCTACACCTTC; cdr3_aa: CASSQEGGRYGYTF
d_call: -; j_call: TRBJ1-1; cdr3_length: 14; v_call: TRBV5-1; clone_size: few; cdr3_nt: TGCGCCAGCAGCTTGGACAGACCTAACACTGAAGCTTTCTTT; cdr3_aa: CASSLDRPNTEAFF
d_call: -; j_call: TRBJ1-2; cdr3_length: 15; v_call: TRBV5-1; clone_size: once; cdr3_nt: TGCGCCAGCAGCTTGGCCCCGGGGGGGAGGCGAGGCTACACCTTC; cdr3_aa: CASSLAPGGRRGYTF
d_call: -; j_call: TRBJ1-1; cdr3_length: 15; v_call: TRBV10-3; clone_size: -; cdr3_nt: TGTGCCATCTTGTCTCTGAAGGGACAGAACACTGAAGCTTTCTTT; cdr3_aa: CAILSLKGQNTEAFF
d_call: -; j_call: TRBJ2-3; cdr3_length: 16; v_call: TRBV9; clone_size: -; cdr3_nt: TGTGCCAGCAGCGTGGTAGCGGAACCTAGCACAGATACGCAGTATTTT; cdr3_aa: CASSVVAEPSTDTQYF
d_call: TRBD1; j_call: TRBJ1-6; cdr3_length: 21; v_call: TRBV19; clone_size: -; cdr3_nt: TGTGCCACGAAGCCTACCGGGACAGGGGATTTTAGGAGTTCCTATAATTCACCCCTCCACTTT; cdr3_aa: CATKPTGTGDFRSSYNSPLHF
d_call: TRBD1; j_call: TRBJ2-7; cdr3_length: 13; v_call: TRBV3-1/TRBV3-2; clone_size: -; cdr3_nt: TGTGCCAGCAGCCACTACAGGGGGTACGAGCAGTACTTC; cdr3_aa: CASSHYRGYEQYF
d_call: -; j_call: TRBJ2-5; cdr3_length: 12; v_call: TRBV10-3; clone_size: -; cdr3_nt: TGTGCCATCAGGGGGGGTGGGCAGACCCAGTACTTC; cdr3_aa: CAIRGGGQTQYF
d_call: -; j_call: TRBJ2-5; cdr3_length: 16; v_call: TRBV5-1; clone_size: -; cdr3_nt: TGCGCCAGCAGCCCGCGACAGGCGACCGATTCGAAGACCCAGTACTTC; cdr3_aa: CASSPRQATDSKTQYF
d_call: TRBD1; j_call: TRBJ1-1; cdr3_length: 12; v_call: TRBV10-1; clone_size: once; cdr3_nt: TGCGCCGGCGACAGGGGGCGGACTGAAGCTTTCTTT; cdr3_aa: CAGDRGRTEAFF
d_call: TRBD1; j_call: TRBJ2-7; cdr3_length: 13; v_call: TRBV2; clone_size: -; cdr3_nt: TGTGCCAGCGGGGGACAGGGCTCCTACGAGCAGTACTTC; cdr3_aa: CASGGQGSYEQYF
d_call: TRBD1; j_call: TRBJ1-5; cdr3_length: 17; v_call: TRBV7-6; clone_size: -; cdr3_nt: TGTGCCAGCAGCCCTCGTATTGGGACAGGTCACAATCAGCCCCAGCATTTT; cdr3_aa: CASSPRIGTGHNQPQHF
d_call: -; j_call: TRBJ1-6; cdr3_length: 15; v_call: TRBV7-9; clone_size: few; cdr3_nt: TGTGCCAGCAGCTTAGGAGCCTCCGGGGATTCACCCCTCCACTTT; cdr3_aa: CASSLGASGDSPLHF
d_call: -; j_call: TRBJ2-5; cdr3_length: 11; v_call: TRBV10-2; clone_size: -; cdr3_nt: TGCGCCAGCATCGGGGAAGAGACCCAGTACTTC; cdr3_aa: CASIGEETQYF
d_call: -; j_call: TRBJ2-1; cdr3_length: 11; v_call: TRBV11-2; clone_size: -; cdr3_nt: TGTGCCAGCAGCCGAGACAATGAGCAGTTCTTC; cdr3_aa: CASSRDNEQFF
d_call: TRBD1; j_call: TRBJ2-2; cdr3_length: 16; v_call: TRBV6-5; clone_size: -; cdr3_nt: TGTGCCAGCAGTTCCGGACAGGGGAGTAGCACCGGGGAGCTGTTTTTT; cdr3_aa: CASSSGQGSSTGELFF
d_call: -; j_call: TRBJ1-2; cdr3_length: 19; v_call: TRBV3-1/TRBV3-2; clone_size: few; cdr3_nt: TGTGCCAGCAGCCAAGGAGCTCTAGCCCGACGGATTAATTACTATGGCTACACCTTC; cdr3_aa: CASSQGALARRINYYGYTF
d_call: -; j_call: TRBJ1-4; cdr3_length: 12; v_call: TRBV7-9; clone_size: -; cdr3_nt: TGTGCCAGCAGCCAGGAGGGTGAAAAACTGTTTTTT; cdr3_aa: CASSQEGEKLFF
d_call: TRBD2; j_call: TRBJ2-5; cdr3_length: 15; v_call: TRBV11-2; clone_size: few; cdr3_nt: TGTGCCAGCAGCTCGGGGACTAGCGAGGTAGAGACCCAGTACTTC; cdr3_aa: CASSSGTSEVETQYF
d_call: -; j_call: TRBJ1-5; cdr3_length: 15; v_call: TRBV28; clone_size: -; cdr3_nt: TGTGCCAGCAGTTTACCGACAGGAAGCAATCAGCCCCAGCATTTT; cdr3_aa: CASSLPTGSNQPQHF
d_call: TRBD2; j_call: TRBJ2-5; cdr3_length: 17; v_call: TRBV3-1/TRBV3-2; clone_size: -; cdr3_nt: TGTGCCAGCAGCCAACGGGGACTAGCGGGGGGTCGAGAGACCCAGTACTTC; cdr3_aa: CASSQRGLAGGRETQYF
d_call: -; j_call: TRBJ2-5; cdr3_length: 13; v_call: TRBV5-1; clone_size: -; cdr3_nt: TGCGCCAGCAGTATCCGGGTAGGAGAGACCCAGTACTTC; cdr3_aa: CASSIRVGETQYF
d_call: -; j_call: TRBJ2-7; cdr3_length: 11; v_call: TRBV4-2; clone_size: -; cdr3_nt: TGTGCCAGCAGCCAGGAGTACGAGCAGTACTTC; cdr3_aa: CASSQEYEQYF
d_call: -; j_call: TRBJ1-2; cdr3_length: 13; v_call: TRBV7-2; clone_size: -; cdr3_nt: TGTGCCAGCAGCCAAACAGGGCCTCGTGGCTACACCTTC; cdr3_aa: CASSQTGPRGYTF
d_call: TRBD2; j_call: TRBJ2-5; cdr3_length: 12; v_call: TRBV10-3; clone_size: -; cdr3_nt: TGTGCCACTAGCGGGGCACAAGAGACCCAGTACTTC; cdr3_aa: CATSGAQETQYF
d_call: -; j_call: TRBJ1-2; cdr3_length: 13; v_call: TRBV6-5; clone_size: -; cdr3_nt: TGTGCCAGCAGTTACGGGGGGTACTATGGCTACACCTTC; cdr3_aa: CASSYGGYYGYTF